Sequencing of this T cell receptor (beta chain) was carried out in a study of cytomegalovirus exposure and HLA in healthy donors. The study ran its PCR with 60 Vbeta and 13 Jbeta primers. Data came from immunoSEQ multiplex PCR; TCRdb stores just in-frame clones and leaves some out. The repertoire includes 120,000 or so clones, roughly 70% of them detected once, and around 4% sits in the top ten. Trimming cost V 1 base and J 3 bases, with 9 bases left between them. Germline assignment: CDR1 SGHRS and CDR2 YFSETQ. The CDR3 spans 14 residues. The chain employs TRBV5-1 and TRBJ2-3; no clear D gene. Sample: PBMCs. The TCR sequence derives from a man aged 30 to 45 in good health and CMV-seronegative. The CDR3 sequence is CASSLFAETDTQYF. The CDR3 DNA reads as TGCGCCAGCAGCTTGTTTGCAGAAACAGATACGCAGTATTTT.